Here is one TCR beta chain with its context. Its antigen is undetermined. This entry comes from a study of cytomegalovirus exposure and HLA in healthy donors. About the research overall: Genotyping showed around four fifths of roughly 400 donors falling in the Caucasian-associated ancestry cluster. Study results and limitations: The productive fraction for most TCR beta V segments was about 87% or about 30% in an earlier analysis.

These donors counted as nominally healthy when sampled, but unrecorded immune exposures were likely. The PCR ran on 60 Vbeta and 13 Jbeta primers. Only in-frame clones appear in the TCRdb table, and some are missing; sequencing was by immunoSEQ multiplex PCR. The sample contains about 94,000 clones, around two thirds of which appear only once. The receptor was derived from a man aged 30 to 45 in good health and CMV-seronegative. Sequenced: PBMCs.

This CDR3 reads CASSDRDRGSAKLFF. CDR3 coding DNA: TGTGCCAGCAGTGACCGGGACAGGGGGAGTGCAAAACTGTTTTTT. The genes are TRBV6-1 and TRBJ1-4, with 11 bases that match TRBD1. Per germline, CDR1 MNHNS and CDR2 SASEGT. This CDR3 has 15 amino acids. V was pared by 3 bases and J by 10 bases, with 7 bases of the junction left unmatched.